The rows below give T cell receptor beta chains drawn from one sample of a study of CD8 T cells in Susac syndrome. TCRdb reprocessed the immunoSEQ multiplex PCR reads via MiXCR and lists one record per CDR3 protein. The data hold around 190,000 distinct CDR3 sequences, with about 95% observed a single time. The sequencing input was CD8+ T cells from PBMCs. These receptors originate from a human donor with multiple sclerosis. CDR3s include the opening cysteine and the closing phenylalanine or tryptophan. D genes are given only for firm matches. A row's size may be missing; if present it is once, few, many or a size class.

d_call,v_call,clone_size,j_call,cdr3_nt,cdr3_aa
-,TRBV12-5,-,TRBJ1-1,TGTGCTAGTGGTCCACCCCGGTCGTCGAACACTGAAGCTTTCTTT,CASGPPRSSNTEAFF
-,TRBV5-1,once,TRBJ2-7,TGCGCCAGCAGATTCGGACAGCTATACGAGCAGTACTTC,CASRFGQLYEQYF
TRBD2,TRBV9,-,TRBJ2-7,TGTGCCAGCAGCACGGGACTAGCCATCTACGAGCAGTACTTC,CASSTGLAIYEQYF
-,TRBV30,-,TRBJ1-2,TGTGCCTGGAGTGACCCGATGGGCGGCGACTATGGCTACACCTTC,CAWSDPMGGDYGYTF
TRBD2,TRBV5-1,-,TRBJ2-7,TGCGCCAGCAGCTTGGTGCCTAGCGGGAGGTACGAGCAGTACTTC,CASSLVPSGRYEQYF
-,TRBV3-1,-,TRBJ2-2,TGTGCCAGCAGCCAAGAATGGACAAGAAGAAACACCGGGGAGCTGTTTTTT,CASSQEWTRRNTGELFF
-,TRBV7-9,-,TRBJ1-6,TGTGCCAGCAGCTTCCCCCCTAGCAGGTTCTATAATTCACCCCTCCACTTT,CASSFPPSRFYNSPLHF
-,TRBV30,-,TRBJ2-7,TGTGCCTGGAGTATGGACAGAACCTACGAGCAGTACTTC,CAWSMDRTYEQYF
-,TRBV7-9,-,TRBJ2-7,TGTGCCAGCAGCTCACGGGACACCAACTACGAGCAGTACTTC,CASSSRDTNYEQYF
TRBD2,TRBV28,-,TRBJ2-7,TGTGCCAGCAGTTCTACCAAAAGCGGGAGGGCCTACGAGCAGTACTTC,CASSSTKSGRAYEQYF
TRBD2,TRBV29-1,-,TRBJ2-1,TGCAGCGTTGAGGGGTTAGCGGGGCCTAGCTCCTACAATGAGCAGTTCTTC,CSVEGLAGPSSYNEQFF
-,TRBV5-6,-,TRBJ2-3,TGTGCCAGCGGGCCCGGGCAAGATACGCAGTATTTT,CASGPGQDTQYF
TRBD1,TRBV13,once,TRBJ1-1,TGTGCCAGCAGCAGGGACAGATTTGAAGCTTTCTTT,CASSRDRFEAFF
TRBD1,TRBV11-2,-,TRBJ1-2,TGTGCCAGCAGCCCGAGGGTCCAGGGGGCGAACTATGGCTACACCTTC,CASSPRVQGANYGYTF
-,TRBV28,-,TRBJ1-1,TGTGCCAGCAGTTTATTACCCGAGACAGCTTGGAACACTGAAGCTTTCTTT,CASSLLPETAWNTEAFF
-,TRBV20-1,-,TRBJ2-3,TGCAGTGCTAGAGGAGGGACAAGCACAGATACGCAGTATTTT,CSARGGTSTDTQYF
-,TRBV9,-,TRBJ1-1,TGTGCCAGCAGCGTAGTCTCTGCCCTAGTCCCTGAAGCTTTCTTT,CASSVVSALVPEAFF
-,TRBV11-1,-,TRBJ2-7,TGTGCCAGCAGCTCCTCGTCAGAGCAGTACTTC,CASSSSSEQYF
-,TRBV6-1,-,TRBJ2-7,TGTGCCACCGGGACCCACTACGAGCAGTACTTC,CATGTHYEQYF
-,TRBV20-1,-,TRBJ1-1,TGCAGTGCTAGAGAGGTCGGGGCACAGTTAGATGAAGCTTTCTTT,CSAREVGAQLDEAFF
-,TRBV7-2,-,TRBJ2-1,TGTGCCAGCAGCGCACCTAGTGCCCTCAATGAGCAGTTCTTC,CASSAPSALNEQFF
-,TRBV29-1,-,TRBJ1-1,TGCAGCGTTGTAGGCCGGAACACTGAAGCTTTCTTT,CSVVGRNTEAFF
TRBD2,TRBV20-1,-,TRBJ2-5,TGCAGTGCTAGAGAGGGGACTAGCGGGAGGTTGGAGACCCAGTACTTC,CSAREGTSGRLETQYF
TRBD1,TRBV7-9,-,TRBJ1-1,TGTGCCAGCAGCGGCCGGGACAGGGGGCACACTGAAGCTTTCTTT,CASSGRDRGHTEAFF
-,TRBV27,-,TRBJ1-2,TGTGCCAGCACTAAAACGGGGGGTGGCTACACCTTC,CASTKTGGGYTF
TRBD1,TRBV19,-,TRBJ2-1,TGTGCCAGTAGTATCCTAGGGACAGGCAGCTCCTACAATGAGCAGTTCTTC,CASSILGTGSSYNEQFF
-,TRBV9,-,TRBJ1-2,TGTGCCAGCGGGGACATACTCTATGGCTACACCTTC,CASGDILYGYTF